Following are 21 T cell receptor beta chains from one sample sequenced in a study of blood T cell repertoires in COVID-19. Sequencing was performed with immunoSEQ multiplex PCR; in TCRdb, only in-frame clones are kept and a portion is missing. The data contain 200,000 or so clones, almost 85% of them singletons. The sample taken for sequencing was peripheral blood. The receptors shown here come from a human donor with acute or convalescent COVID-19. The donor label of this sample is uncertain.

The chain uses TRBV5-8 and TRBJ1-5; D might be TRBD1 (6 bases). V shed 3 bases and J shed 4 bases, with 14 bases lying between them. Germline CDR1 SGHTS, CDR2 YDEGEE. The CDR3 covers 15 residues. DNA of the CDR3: TGTGCCAGCAGCTATCCGGTTGACAGGAATCAGCCCCAGCATTTT. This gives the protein CASSYPVDRNQPQHF.

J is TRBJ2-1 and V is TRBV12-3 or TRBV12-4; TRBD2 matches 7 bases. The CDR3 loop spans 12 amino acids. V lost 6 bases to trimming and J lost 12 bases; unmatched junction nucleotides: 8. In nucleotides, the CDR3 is TGTGCCAGCAGCCCCCTGGGGAGGGGGCAGTTCTTC. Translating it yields CASSPLGRGQFF.

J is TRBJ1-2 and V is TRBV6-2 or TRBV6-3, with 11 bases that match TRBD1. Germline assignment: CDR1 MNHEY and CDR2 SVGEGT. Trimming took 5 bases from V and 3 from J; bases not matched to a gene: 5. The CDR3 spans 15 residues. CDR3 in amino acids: CASSAGTGGDYGYTF. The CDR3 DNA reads TGTGCCAGCAGTGCCGGGACAGGGGGTGACTATGGCTACACCTTC.

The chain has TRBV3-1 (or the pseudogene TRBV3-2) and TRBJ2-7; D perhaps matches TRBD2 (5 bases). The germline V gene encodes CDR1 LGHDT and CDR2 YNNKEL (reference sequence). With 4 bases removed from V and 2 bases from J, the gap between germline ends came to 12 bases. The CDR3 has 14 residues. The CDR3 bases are TGTGCCAGCAGCCCCTGGTCCGGGACCTACGAGCAGTACTTC. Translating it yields CASSPWSGTYEQYF.

CDR3 sequence: CASSLDRTGYTGELFF. The CDR3 DNA follows: TGTGCCAGCAGCTTAGACCGTACGGGATACACCGGGGAGCTGTTTTTT. The genes are TRBV7-9 and TRBJ2-2, with D maybe TRBD2 (5 bases). The V and J ends lost 1 base and 3 bases respectively, with 12 bases between them. Germline V gives CDR1 SEHNR, CDR2 FQNEAQ (reference sequence). This CDR3 region has 16 residues.

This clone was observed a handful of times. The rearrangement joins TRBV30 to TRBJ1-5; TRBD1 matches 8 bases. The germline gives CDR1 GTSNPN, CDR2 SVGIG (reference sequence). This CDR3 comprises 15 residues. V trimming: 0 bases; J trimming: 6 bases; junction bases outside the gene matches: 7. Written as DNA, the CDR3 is TGTGCCTGGAGTGTTCAGGGGGCTGGTGTTCAGCCCCAGCATTTT. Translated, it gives CAWSVQGAGVQPQHF.

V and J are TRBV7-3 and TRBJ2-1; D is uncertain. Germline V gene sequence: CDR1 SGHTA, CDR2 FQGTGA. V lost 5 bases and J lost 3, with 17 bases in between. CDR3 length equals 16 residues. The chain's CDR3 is CASSPEVGLNYNEQFF. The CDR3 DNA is TGTGCCAGCAGCCCCGAGGTAGGCCTTAACTACAATGAGCAGTTCTTC. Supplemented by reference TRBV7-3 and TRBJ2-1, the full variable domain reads GAGVSQTPSNKVTEKGKYVELRCDPISGHTALYWYRQSLGQGPEFLIYFQGTGAADDSGLPNDRFFAVRPEGSVSTLKIQRTERGDSAVYLCASSPEVGLNYNEQFFGPGTRLTVL.

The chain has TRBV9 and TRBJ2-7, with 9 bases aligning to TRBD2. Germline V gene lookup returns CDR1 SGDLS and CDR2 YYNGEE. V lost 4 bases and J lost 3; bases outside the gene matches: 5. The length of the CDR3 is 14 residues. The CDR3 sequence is CASSPAGGGYEQYF. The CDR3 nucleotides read TGTGCCAGCAGCCCCGCGGGGGGGGGCTACGAGCAGTACTTC.

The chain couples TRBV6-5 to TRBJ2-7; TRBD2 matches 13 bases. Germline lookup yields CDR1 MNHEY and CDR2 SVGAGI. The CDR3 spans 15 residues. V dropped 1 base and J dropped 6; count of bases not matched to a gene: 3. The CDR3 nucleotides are TGTGCCAGCAGTTACTGGACTAGCGGGAGAGGCGAGCAGTACTTC. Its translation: CASSYWTSGRGEQYF.

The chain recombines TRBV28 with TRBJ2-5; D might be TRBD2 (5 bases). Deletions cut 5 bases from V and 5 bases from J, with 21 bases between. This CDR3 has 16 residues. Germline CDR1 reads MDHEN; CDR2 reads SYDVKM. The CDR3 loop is CASSRTPGRSGETQYF. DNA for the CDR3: TGTGCCAGCAGTCGAACGCCGGGAAGGTCTGGGGAGACCCAGTACTTC.

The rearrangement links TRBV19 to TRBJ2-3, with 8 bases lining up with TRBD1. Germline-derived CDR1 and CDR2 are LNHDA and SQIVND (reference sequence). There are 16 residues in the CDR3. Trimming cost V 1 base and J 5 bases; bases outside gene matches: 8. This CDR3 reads CASSIVGRGLQDTQYF. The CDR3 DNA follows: TGTGCCAGTAGTATAGTTGGCAGGGGGCTTCAAGATACGCAGTATTTT.

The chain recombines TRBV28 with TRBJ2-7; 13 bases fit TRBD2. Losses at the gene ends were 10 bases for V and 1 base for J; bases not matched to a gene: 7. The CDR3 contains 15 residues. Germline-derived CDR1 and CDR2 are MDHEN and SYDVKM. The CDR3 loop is CATVRTSGRSYEQYF. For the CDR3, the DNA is TGTGCCACCGTGAGGACTAGCGGGAGATCCTACGAGCAGTACTTC.

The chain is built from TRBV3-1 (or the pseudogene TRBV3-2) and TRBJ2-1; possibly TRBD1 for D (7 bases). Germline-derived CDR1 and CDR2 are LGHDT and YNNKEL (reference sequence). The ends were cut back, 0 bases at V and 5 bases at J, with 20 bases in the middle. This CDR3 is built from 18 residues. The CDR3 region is CASSQDRSGGRHNNEQFF. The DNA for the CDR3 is TGTGCCAGCAGCCAAGATAGATCAGGGGGGAGGCACAACAATGAGCAGTTCTTC.

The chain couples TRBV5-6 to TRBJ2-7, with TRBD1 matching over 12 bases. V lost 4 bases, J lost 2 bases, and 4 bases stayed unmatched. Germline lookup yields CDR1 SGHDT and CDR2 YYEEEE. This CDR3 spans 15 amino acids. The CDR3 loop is CASSHRDRGPYEQYF. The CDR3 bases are TGTGCCAGCAGCCACCGGGACAGGGGGCCCTACGAGCAGTACTTC.

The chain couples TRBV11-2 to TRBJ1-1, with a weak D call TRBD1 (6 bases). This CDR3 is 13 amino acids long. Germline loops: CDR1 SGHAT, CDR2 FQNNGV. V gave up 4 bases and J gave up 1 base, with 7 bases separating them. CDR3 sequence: CASSSGQNTEAFF. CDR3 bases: TGTGCCAGCAGCTCGGGACAGAACACTGAAGCTTTCTTT. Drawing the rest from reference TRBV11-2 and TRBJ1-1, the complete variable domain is EAGVAQSPRYKIIEKRQSVAFWCNPISGHATLYWYQQILGQGPKLLIQFQNNGVVDDSQLPKDRFSAERLKGVDSTLKIQPAKLEDSAVYLCASSSGQNTEAFFGQGTRLTVV.

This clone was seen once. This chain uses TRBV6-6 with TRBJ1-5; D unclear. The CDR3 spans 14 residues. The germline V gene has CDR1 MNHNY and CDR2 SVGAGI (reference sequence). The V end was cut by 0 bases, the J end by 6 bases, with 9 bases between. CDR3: CASSYSRSGQPQHF. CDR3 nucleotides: TGTGCCAGCAGTTACTCCCGGAGCGGTCAGCCCCAGCATTTT.

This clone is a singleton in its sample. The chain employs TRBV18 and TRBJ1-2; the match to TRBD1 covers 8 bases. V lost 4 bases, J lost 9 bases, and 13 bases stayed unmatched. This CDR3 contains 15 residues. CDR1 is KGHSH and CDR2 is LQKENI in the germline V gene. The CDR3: CASSLGQGDQERYTF. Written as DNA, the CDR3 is TGTGCCAGCTCACTAGGACAGGGAGATCAGGAGCGCTACACCTTC. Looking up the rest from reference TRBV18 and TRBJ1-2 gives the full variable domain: NAGVMQNPRHLVRRRGQEARLRCSPMKGHSHVYWYRQLPEEGLKFMVYLQKENIIDESGMPKERFSAEFPKEGPSILRIQQVVRGDSAAYFCASSLGQGDQERYTFGSGTRLTVV.

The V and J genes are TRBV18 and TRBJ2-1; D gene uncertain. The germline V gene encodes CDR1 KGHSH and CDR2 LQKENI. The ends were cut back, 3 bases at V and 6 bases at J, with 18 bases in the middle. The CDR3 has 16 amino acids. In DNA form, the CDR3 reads TGTGCCAGCTCACCGACCCGGAGAGACGTCGGCAATGAGCAGTTCTTC. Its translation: CASSPTRRDVGNEQFF.

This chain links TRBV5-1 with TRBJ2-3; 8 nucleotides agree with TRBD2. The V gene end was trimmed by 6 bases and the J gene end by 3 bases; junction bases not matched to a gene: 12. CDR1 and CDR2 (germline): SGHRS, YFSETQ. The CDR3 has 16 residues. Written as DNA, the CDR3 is TGCGCCAGCAACGATGGGCGGAGCGGGAGAACAGATACGCAGTATTTT. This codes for CASNDGRSGRTDTQYF.

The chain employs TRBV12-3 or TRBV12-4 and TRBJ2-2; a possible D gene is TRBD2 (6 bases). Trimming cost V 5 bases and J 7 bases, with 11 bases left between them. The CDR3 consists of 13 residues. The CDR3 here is CASSPRDGGELFF. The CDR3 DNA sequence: TGTGCCAGCAGTCCGCGGGACGGCGGGGAGCTGTTTTTT.

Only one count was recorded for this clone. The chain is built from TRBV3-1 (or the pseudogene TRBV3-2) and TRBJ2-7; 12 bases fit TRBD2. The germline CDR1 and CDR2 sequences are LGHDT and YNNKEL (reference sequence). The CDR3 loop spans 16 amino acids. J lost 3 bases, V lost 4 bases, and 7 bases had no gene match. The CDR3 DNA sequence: TGTGCCAGCAGCCTTCGACTAGCGGGAGCAGGCTACGAGCAGTACTTC. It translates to CASSLRLAGAGYEQYF.